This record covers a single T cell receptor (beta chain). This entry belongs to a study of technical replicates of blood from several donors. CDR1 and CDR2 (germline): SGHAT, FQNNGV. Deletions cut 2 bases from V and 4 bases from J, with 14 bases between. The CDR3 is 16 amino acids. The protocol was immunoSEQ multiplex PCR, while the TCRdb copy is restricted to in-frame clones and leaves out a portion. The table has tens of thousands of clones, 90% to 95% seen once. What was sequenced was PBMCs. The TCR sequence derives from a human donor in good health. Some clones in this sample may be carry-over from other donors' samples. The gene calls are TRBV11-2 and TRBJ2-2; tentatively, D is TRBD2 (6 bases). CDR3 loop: CASSLLPGRGTGELFF. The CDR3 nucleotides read TGTGCCAGCAGCTTATTGCCAGGGCGGGGCACCGGGGAGCTGTTTTTT.